The source of this T cell receptor beta chain is a study of T cell responses to AZD1222 COVID-19 vaccine. Per germline, CDR1 MNHEY and CDR2 SVGAGI. V was cut by 7 bases and J by 0 bases, with 15 bases left in between. There are 15 residues in the CDR3. Profiling relied on immunoSEQ multiplex PCR, and the TCRdb table lists in-frame clones only, not all of them. The sample yields 150,000 to 200,000 clones, roughly nine tenths seen once. The rearrangement links TRBV6-5 to TRBJ1-1; D gene unclear. The source is an adult who received the AZD1222 COVID-19 vaccine. The material sequenced was peripheral blood, taken 28 days after the second AZD1222 dose. This CDR3 is CASTRLGQLNTEAFF. As DNA, the CDR3 is TGTGCCAGCACAAGGCTCGGTCAGTTGAACACTGAAGCTTTCTTT.